This T cell receptor (beta chain) appears in the sequencing data of a study of blood T cell repertoires in COVID-19 (dated by TCRdb to about 2020). Notes on the research overall: Samples from collaborators originated in the United States, Italy and Spain and spanned both the acute and convalescent phases of COVID-19. The material from the prospective study consisted of cDNA or gDNA derived from T cells, B-cell-depleted T cells, or PBMCs. Subjects who had been exposed to COVID-19, were actively infected with it, or had recovered from it provided the deeply sampled blood TCRbeta repertoires that made up the dataset. The repertoires were released in a freely available public database intended as a resource for research on the immune response to SARS-CoV-2. Sample metadata almost always included a de-identified subject ID, COVID-19 status, age in years and sex. The samples were drawn from the first 160 participants of the ongoing ImmuneRACE study and from 950 to 1,500 subjects provided by 6 global collaborators. Where HLA class I and class II types were available, the types were taken from metadata supplied by the sample provider, not from assay-based typing.

Comment on this clone: Its specific antigen is unknown. The sample holds no much larger clone one base away, and base qualities are not on file.

The immunoSEQ Assay, a bias-controlled multiplex PCR, was used to amplify TCRbeta CDR3 regions from genomic DNA. The original pipeline was this. Within the assay, amplification of reference gene primers was used to estimate how many nucleated cells each sample contained. To quantify the absolute abundance of each unique TCRbeta CDR3 rearrangement, sequence reads were collapsed and filtered. For each sample, productive Simpson clonality was calculated by taking the square root of Simpson's diversity index across productive rearrangements. What TCRdb holds here is the immuneACCESS table cut down to in-frame rearrangements. Part of the clones is not present; checked against another copy, under half of the missing clones reflect an unresolved V gene, and the others are unexplained. V and J calls and clone size come straight from that table; D and trimming were deduced from the DNA. The sample table holds tens of thousands of clones, of which about 88% were seen once. The top ten hold about 5% of the sample.

For CDR1 and CDR2, the germline V gene lists SGHRS and YFSETQ. The CDR3 numbers 15 residues from cysteine through phenylalanine. Only the CDR3 DNA stays, 45 bases, in frame from base 1. V was cut back by 4 bases and J by 1 base, leaving a gap of 13 bases between them. Collaborating institutions collected whole blood in K2EDTA tubes following their own protocols. For TCRbeta analysis, collaborators shipped samples as frozen whole blood, isolated PBMCs, or DNA extracted from either of those sample types. General study outcomes and caveats: The amount of clinical and demographic metadata varied by source and participant and was provided uncurated.

The clonotype was recovered from a woman between 50 and 59 years old with active COVID-19. Sequenced: peripheral blood. This chain joins TRBV5-1 to TRBJ2-3; tentative D gene TRBD2, with 6 bases matching. The DNA reads TGCGCCAGCAGCCTCGCTAGCGTCCGCACAGATACGCAGTATTTT. Its product reads: CASSLASVRTDTQYF.